This is a list of T cell receptor beta chains from one sample in a study of early T cells in non-severe SARS-CoV-2 infection. TCRdb used MiXCR to reprocess the 5' RACE reads, holding one entry per CDR3 protein. Here the sample spans about 68,000 distinct CDR3 sequences, 12% being singletons. Material for sequencing was whole blood. The receptors were sampled from an adult who was a healthcare worker with PCR-confirmed SARS-CoV-2 infection or an uninfected control (not recorded which). Each CDR3 is given with its conserved first and last residue. The order of the fields is V gene, J gene, CDR3 protein.

TRBV7-9	TRBJ1-1	CASSSGPGTGPHTEAFF
TRBV30	TRBJ2-1	CAWTQLGRHEQFF
TRBV6-6	TRBJ2-7	CASRVSESEQYF
TRBV5-1	TRBJ2-1	CASSAPRDRAYNEQFF
TRBV20-1	TRBJ2-7	CSAKPPGLAGYEQYF
TRBV20-1	TRBJ1-5	CSAPDRDPSRPQHF
TRBV11-2	TRBJ2-7	CASSLMPETYEQYF
TRBV3-1	TRBJ1-1	CASSQMTGAGEAFF
TRBV12-3/TRBV12-4	TRBJ2-2	CASSFQAGEETGELFF
TRBV9	TRBJ1-2	CAPPDYGYTF
TRBV29-1	TRBJ1-1	CSVGRQGSTEAFF
TRBV5-1	TRBJ2-7	CASRWGGSSYEQYF
TRBV5-5	TRBJ2-1	CASSLAQGNEQFF
TRBV2	TRBJ2-7	CASRQSSYEQYF
TRBV29-1	TRBJ1-2	CSGGQGLNYGYTF
TRBV11-2	TRBJ2-7	CASSLEGRRLTPYEQYF
TRBV7-9	TRBJ1-2	CASSLMRDTF
TRBV7-2	TRBJ1-1	CASSLVSRVPFF
TRBV3-1	TRBJ1-6	CASSPPQGANSPLHF
TRBV28	TRBJ2-5	CASSSVEGKGETQYF
TRBV10-2	TRBJ2-3	CASTASSADTQYF
TRBV14	TRBJ1-1	CASSPTQMGTEAFF
TRBV20-1	TRBJ1-3	CSARASEPNTIYF
TRBV5-4	TRBJ1-6	CASSLDSFYNSPLHF
TRBV9	TRBJ2-3	CASSPGQDSTDTQYF
TRBV12-3/TRBV12-4	TRBJ2-7	CASSQADRGSGDEQYF
TRBV12-5	TRBJ2-7	CASGTSTDFAYEQYF
TRBV11-2	TRBJ1-2	CASSSLRRVQVNYGYTF
TRBV10-3	TRBJ1-2	CAINSGRNYGYTF
TRBV6-2/TRBV6-3	TRBJ2-2	CASGLMNTGELFF
TRBV5-1	TRBJ2-7	CASSRNQGREQYF
TRBV9	TRBJ2-3	CASSARQGTDTQYF
TRBV30	TRBJ1-5	CAWKNKNRGYSNQPQHF
TRBV7-8	TRBJ2-1	CASSISLAGGSSYNEQFF
TRBV11-2	TRBJ1-2	CASSFRRFVGYTF
TRBV27	TRBJ2-7	CASSITGADYEQYF
TRBV2	TRBJ2-3	CASRDGSGGPPSTQYF
TRBV4-1	TRBJ2-3	CASSQEPGSSTDTQYF
TRBV9	TRBJ1-1	CASSRPNTEAFF
TRBV20-1	TRBJ2-2	CSARGNTGELFF
TRBV29-1	TRBJ2-4	CSGLFANIQYF
TRBV7-9	TRBJ2-7	CASSLGRGSGEQYF
TRBV6-5	TRBJ2-1	CASNPLGSNEQFF
TRBV5-5	TRBJ1-1	CASSLSPGARTEAFF
TRBV20-1	TRBJ2-3	CSARQAGGRTDTQYF
TRBV6-1	TRBJ2-6	CASNLQGFSGANVLTF
TRBV11-2	TRBJ1-4	CASSRQGDTFGLFF
TRBV4-3	TRBJ1-6	CASSQEGTGGSTYNSPLHF
TRBV9	TRBJ2-7	CASSAGQVGYEQYF
TRBV20-1	TRBJ2-1	CSATDRGSYNEQFF
TRBV5-1	TRBJ2-3	CASSLASSGGDTQYF
TRBV7-3	TRBJ2-3	CASRGQGSTDTQYF
TRBV3-1	TRBJ2-5	CASSPGARGGGETQYF